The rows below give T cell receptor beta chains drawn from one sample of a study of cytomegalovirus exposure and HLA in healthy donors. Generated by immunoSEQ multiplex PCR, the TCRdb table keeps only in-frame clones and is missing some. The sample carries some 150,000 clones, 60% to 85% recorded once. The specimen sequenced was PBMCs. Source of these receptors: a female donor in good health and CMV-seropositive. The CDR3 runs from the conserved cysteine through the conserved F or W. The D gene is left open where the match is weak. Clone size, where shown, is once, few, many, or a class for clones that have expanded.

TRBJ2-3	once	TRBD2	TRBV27	TGTGCCAGCAGTTTATCGGGGCTAGCGGGGGGGCCTGTAGCAGATACGCAGTATTTT	CASSLSGLAGGPVADTQYF
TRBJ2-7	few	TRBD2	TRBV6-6	TGTGCCAGCACCAGGACTAGCGGTTCCTACGAGCAGTACTTC	CASTRTSGSYEQYF
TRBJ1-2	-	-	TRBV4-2	TGTGCCAGCAGCCAAGATCCACTGACTAACTATGGCTACACCTTC	CASSQDPLTNYGYTF
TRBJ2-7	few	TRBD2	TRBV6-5	TGTGCCAGCAGTTACCGCGGGAGGAAGGACGAGCAGTACTTC	CASSYRGRKDEQYF
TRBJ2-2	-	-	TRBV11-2	TGTGCCAGCAGCTTATCGCAGATTTTGACCGGGGAGCTGTTTTTT	CASSLSQILTGELFF
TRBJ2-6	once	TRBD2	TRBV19	TGTGCCAGTAGCCCTCGGGGGAGGGCGTCTGGGGCCAACGTCCTGACTTTC	CASSPRGRASGANVLTF
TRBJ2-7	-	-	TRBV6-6	TGTGCCAGCACAGAACAGGATGGGCCCTACGAGCAGTACTTC	CASTEQDGPYEQYF
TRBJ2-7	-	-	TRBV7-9	TGTGCCAGCAGCCCTCCGCAAGGACAGAGAGCCTACGAGCAGTACTTC	CASSPPQGQRAYEQYF
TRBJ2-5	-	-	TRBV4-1	TGCGCCAGCAGCCAAGTAGGCAGGGCCGAGTCCCAAGAGACCCAGTACTTC	CASSQVGRAESQETQYF
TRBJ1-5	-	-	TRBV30	TGTGCCTGGAGTATCTATAGCAATCAGCCCCAGCATTTT	CAWSIYSNQPQHF
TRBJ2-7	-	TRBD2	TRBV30	TGTGCCTGGAGTGTACTCGGGGGGGTCTCCTACGAGCAGTACTTC	CAWSVLGGVSYEQYF
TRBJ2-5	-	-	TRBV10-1	TGCGCCAGCAGCCCCGCAGGGGCTGACCAAGAGACCCAGTACTTC	CASSPAGADQETQYF
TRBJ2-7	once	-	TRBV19	TGTGCCAGTAGTAAGGGGTCCTACGAGCAGTACTTC	CASSKGSYEQYF
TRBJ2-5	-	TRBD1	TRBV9	TGTGCCAGCAGCGTAGATGGACAGGGTTGGGAGACCCAGTACTTC	CASSVDGQGWETQYF
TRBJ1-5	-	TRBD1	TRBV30	TGTGCCTGGAGCCAAGGGACAGGGAATCAGCCCCAGCATTTT	CAWSQGTGNQPQHF
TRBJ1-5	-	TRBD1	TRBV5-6	TGTGCCAGCAGCCGTGACAGGGCGGGGGGTCAGCCCCAGCATTTT	CASSRDRAGGQPQHF
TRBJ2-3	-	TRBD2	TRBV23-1	TGCGCCAGCACCCCCCCGGGACTAGGGGACACAGATACGCAGTATTTT	CASTPPGLGDTDTQYF
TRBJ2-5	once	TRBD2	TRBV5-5	TGTGCCAGCAGCTTGTGGACAGCGGGGGGATCAGAGACCCAGTACTTC	CASSLWTAGGSETQYF
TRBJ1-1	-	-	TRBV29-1	TGCAGCGTTGTTTCTGAACAAGACTCTGAAGCTTTCTTT	CSVVSEQDSEAFF
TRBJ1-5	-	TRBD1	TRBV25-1	TGTGCCAGCAGTAAAGGGACAGCTAGCAATCAGCCCCAGCATTTT	CASSKGTASNQPQHF
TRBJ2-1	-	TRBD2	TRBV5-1	TGCGCCAGCAGCCCCGCCCTAGCGGGAGGGCCCAGGGAGCAGTTCTTC	CASSPALAGGPREQFF
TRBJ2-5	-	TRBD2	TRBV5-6	TGTGCCAGCAGCAGCGTAGCGGGGGGGCCGCTGGAGACCCAGTACTTC	CASSSVAGGPLETQYF
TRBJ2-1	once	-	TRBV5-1	TGCGCCAGCAGCTTGTCCAGGGGTTGGAATGAGCAGTTCTTC	CASSLSRGWNEQFF
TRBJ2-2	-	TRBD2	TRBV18	TGTGCCAGCTCACCACCCCGAGGGACTAGCGGGAGTTCGGGCACCGGGGAGCTGTTTTTT	CASSPPRGTSGSSGTGELFF
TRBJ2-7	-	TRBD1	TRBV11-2	TGTGCCAGCAGCTTCAAGGGACAGGGCTACGAGCAGTACTTC	CASSFKGQGYEQYF
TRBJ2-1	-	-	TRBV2	TGTGCCAGCTCAATATCGCCGGGGTTTGGTGAGCAGTTCTTC	CASSISPGFGEQFF
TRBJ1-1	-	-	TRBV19	TGTGCCAGTAGTCTGCCAGGGATATTGAACACTGAAGCTTTCTTT	CASSLPGILNTEAFF
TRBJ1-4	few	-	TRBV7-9	TGTGCCAGCAGTAAGATTATGGGGCAACAGGGTTCTAATGAAAAACTGTTTTTT	CASSKIMGQQGSNEKLFF
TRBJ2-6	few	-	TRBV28	TGTGCCAGCAGTAAGGGGCTCTCTGGGGCCAACGTCCTGACTTTC	CASSKGLSGANVLTF
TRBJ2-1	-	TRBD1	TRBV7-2	TGTGCCAGCAGCTTAGAGACAGGGTCATACAATGAGCAGTTCTTC	CASSLETGSYNEQFF
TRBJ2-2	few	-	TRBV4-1	TGCGCCAGCAGCCCCCGACAGGCCCTATTGGGGGAGCTGTTTTTT	CASSPRQALLGELFF
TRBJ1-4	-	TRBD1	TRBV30	TGTGCCTGGAGTCGACAGGGAACTAATGAAAAACTGTTTTTT	CAWSRQGTNEKLFF
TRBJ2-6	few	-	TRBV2	TGTGCCAGCAGTGGTCAGGGGACTGGGGCCAACGTCCTGACTTTC	CASSGQGTGANVLTF
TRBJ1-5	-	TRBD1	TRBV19	TGTGCCAGTAGCCCCGGGACAGGGGGTGAACTAATCAATCAGCCCCAGCATTTT	CASSPGTGGELINQPQHF
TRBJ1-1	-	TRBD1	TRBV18	TGTGCCAGCTTACCGACAGGGATGAACACTGAAGCTTTCTTT	CASLPTGMNTEAFF
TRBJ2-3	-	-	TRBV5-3	TGTGCCAGAAGCTTGCGTCCTAGTCAAATCACAGATACGCAGTATTTT	CARSLRPSQITDTQYF
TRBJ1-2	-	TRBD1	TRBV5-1	TGCGCCAGCAGCTTCGACAGGGATCTCTATGGCTACACCTTC	CASSFDRDLYGYTF
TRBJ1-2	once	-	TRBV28	TGTGCCAGCAGTTTCTCACAGTGGGGCTACACCTTC	CASSFSQWGYTF
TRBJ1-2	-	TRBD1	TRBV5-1	TGCGCCAGCAGCCGGACAGGCACTAACTATGGCTACACCTTC	CASSRTGTNYGYTF
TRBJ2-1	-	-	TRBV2	TGTGCCAGCAAACTCTCGCCAGCGGAATCCTACAATGAGCAGTTCTTC	CASKLSPAESYNEQFF
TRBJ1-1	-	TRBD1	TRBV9	TGTGCCAGCAGCGTAGCTGCCAGGGGGGTAAACACTGAAGCTTTCTTT	CASSVAARGVNTEAFF
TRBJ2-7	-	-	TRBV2	TGTGCCAGCAGCTCAGGGAACGAGCAGTACTTC	CASSSGNEQYF
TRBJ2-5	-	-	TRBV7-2	TGTGCCAGCAGCTTAGCCCGTACTTCCTTGGAAGAGACCCAGTACTTC	CASSLARTSLEETQYF
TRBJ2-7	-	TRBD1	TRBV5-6	TGTGCCTCCTCTATGGGACAGGTCAGACAGCAGTACTTC	CASSMGQVRQQYF
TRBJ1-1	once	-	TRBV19	TGTGCCAGTAGTATAGAGCCGACGGGGAACACTGAAGCTTTCTTT	CASSIEPTGNTEAFF
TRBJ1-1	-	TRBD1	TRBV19	TGTGCCAGTAGCTGGACAGGGGAAGCTTTCTTT	CASSWTGEAFF
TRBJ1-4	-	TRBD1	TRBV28	TGTGCCAGCAGTTGGGCAGGGGGCGAAGAAAAACTGTTTTTT	CASSWAGGEEKLFF